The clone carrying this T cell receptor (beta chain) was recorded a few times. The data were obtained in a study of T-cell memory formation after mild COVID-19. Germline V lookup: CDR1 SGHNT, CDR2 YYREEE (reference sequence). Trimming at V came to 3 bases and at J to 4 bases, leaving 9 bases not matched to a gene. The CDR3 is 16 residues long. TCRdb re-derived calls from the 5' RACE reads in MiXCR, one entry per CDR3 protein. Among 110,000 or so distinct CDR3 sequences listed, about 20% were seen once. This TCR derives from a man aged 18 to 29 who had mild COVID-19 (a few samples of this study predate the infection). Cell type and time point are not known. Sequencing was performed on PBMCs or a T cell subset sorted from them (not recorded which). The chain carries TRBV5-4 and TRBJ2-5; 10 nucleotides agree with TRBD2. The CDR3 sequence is CASSWVSGGPGETQYF. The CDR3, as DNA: TGTGCCAGCAGCTGGGTTAGCGGGGGGCCGGGAGAGACCCAGTACTTC. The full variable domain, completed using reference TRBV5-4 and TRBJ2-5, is ETGVTQSPTHLIKTRGQQVTLRCSSQSGHNTVSWYQQALGQGPQFIFQYYREEENGRGNFPPRFSGLQFPNYSSELNVNALELDDSALYLCASSWVSGGPGETQYFGPGTRLLVL.